These T cell receptor beta chains were read from a single sample in a study of cytomegalovirus exposure and HLA in healthy donors. Produced via immunoSEQ multiplex PCR; TCRdb's table is partial and in-frame only. This sample has 90,000 to 120,000 clones, with roughly 78% found just once. The source material was PBMCs. The receptor set was obtained from a woman between 40 and 55 years old in good health and CMV-seronegative. The CDR3 runs from the conserved cysteine through the conserved F or W.

V	J	CDR3
TRBV7-9	TRBJ2-3	CASSSGTVISTDTQYF
TRBV7-2	TRBJ2-7	CASSLGPSYEQYF
TRBV30	TRBJ2-1	CAWSVRSTYNEQFF
TRBV28	TRBJ2-4	CASSPLRPSGNNIQYF
TRBV6-5	TRBJ1-2	CASKGASGSYGYTF
TRBV7-9	TRBJ1-6	CASSYSPDNSPLHF
TRBV5-5	TRBJ2-7	CASSVRSYEQYF
TRBV9	TRBJ1-3	CASSVGSINSGNTIYF
TRBV5-5	TRBJ2-5	CASSLVRGHRETQYF
TRBV30	TRBJ2-7	CAWSVQYEQYF
TRBV6-5	TRBJ1-2	CASSYGRDRGGYGYTF
TRBV5-1	TRBJ2-3	CASSLTSVSTDTQYF
TRBV9	TRBJ1-2	CASSTRTGYGYTF
TRBV7-2	TRBJ1-1	CASISGGGNTEAFF
TRBV2	TRBJ1-4	CASSVETGGKLFF
TRBV5-1	TRBJ2-5	CASSFGLAAYQETQYF
TRBV6-4	TRBJ2-1	CASSDFGLAEHNEQFF
TRBV14	TRBJ1-2	CASSQDSSRLEGGYTF
TRBV29-1	TRBJ2-1	CSVGTDGNEQFF
TRBV27	TRBJ2-6	CASSFRDRRSYSGANVLTF
TRBV5-4	TRBJ1-1	CASRGQGNTEAFF
TRBV5-5	TRBJ1-2	CASSSGQGYGYTF